This record looks at one T cell receptor (beta chain) sequence and its context. No antigen is known for it. Specified treatment: approximately nine-day PBMC culture with coronavirus spike peptide pools or control peptides (ViraFEST assay). These data come from a study of vaccination and CD4 T cells after COVID-19. Study outcomes and limitations: Median SARS-CoV-2-reactive clonotype numbers went from roughly 19 to 38; this increase was not significant.

J was trimmed by 1 base and V by 0 bases; bases with no gene match: 4. CDR3 length: 17 residues. Per the germline V gene, CDR1 is LNHNV and CDR2 is YYDKDF (reference sequence). Sequencing of cultured CD4+ T cell DNA used the Oncomine TCR Beta short-read assay. In this case, cultured CD4+ T cells provided the extracted genomic DNA. TCRdb re-called the PCR reads with MiXCR, one entry per CDR3 protein. The table has 15,000 to 20,000 distinct CDR3 sequences, 50% seen once; the top ten hold roughly 10%. The specimen was CD4+ T cells from blood, cultured in vitro. The TCR sequence derives from a human donor who had recovered from COVID-19. The chain is built from TRBV15 and TRBJ2-3, with 10 positions matching TRBD2. CDR3 sequence: CATSRDPAGGGTDTQYF. The CDR3 DNA sequence: TGTGCCACCAGCAGAGATCCAGCGGGGGGGGGCACAGATACGCAGTATTTT.